The following is a T cell receptor beta chain sequence with its context. The antigen is not known. This specimen comes from a study of vaccination effects on CD4 cells after COVID-19. Background on the study: It was a median of 72 days after the second dose that post-vaccine samples were obtained. Peptides at around 10 ug/ml and IL-2 at about 10 IU/ml were added to a few million PBMC per well.

The culture ran for 10 days, and then CD4+ T cells were isolated. Either the BNT162b2 or mRNA-1273 vaccine was given to participants in two doses. Half the medium was swapped for IL-2 medium on days 3 and 7. Here immunoSEQ multiplex PCR was the method, and the copy in TCRdb shows in-frame clones only, minus some. The sample yields fewer than 75,000 clones, roughly 80% seen once. This CDR3 spans 16 amino acids. V shed 5 bases and J 9 bases; nucleotides not matched to a gene: 13. The germline gives CDR1 SGHTA, CDR2 FQGNSA. This chain links TRBV7-2 with TRBJ1-6; TRBD1 matches 7 bases. The sequence was obtained from a human donor who received a COVID-19 vaccine. Sequenced here: CD4+ T cells from PBMCs cultured without peptide, sampled after COVID-19 vaccination. The CDR3 loop is CASSHDRVSLVSPLHF. The CDR3 DNA reads as TGTGCCAGCAGCCACGACAGGGTTAGTCTTGTTTCACCCCTCCACTTT.